This TCR beta chain appears in the sequencing data of a study of shared clonotypes between healthy human individuals. Only CD45RO-negative cells positively selected for CCR7 counted as naive CD8 cells, so terminally differentiated effector memory CD45RA+ cells were excluded. This CDR3 is 14 amino acids long. With 5 bases removed from V and 0 bases from J, the gap between germline ends came to 5 bases. Germline V gene data show CDR1 as MNHEY and CDR2 as SMNVEV (reference sequence). Original processing methods: ImmunoSEQ junction-only sequences lacked quality scores, so their filtering differed. Data came from immunoSEQ multiplex PCR; TCRdb stores just in-frame clones and leaves some out. That table gives V, J and clone size, and the DNA gave D and trimming. The sample lists more than 600,000 clones, 92% seen once, with roughly 22% in the top ten. This clone was detected once. The same CDR3 is also encoded by other DNA sequences in this sample.

This clonotype was obtained from a man aged 30-40 years in good health. The chain carries TRBV27 and TRBJ2-6; D uncertain. The specimen was naive CD8+ T cells sorted from blood. CDR3 DNA sequence: TGTGCCAGCAGTCTGAGCTCTGGGGCCAACGTCCTGACTTTC. It is translated as CASSLSSGANVLTF.